This T cell receptor beta chain was recovered during a study of T cells in Graves' hyperthyroidism and ophthalmopathy. RNA transcripts yielded amplified TCR beta CDR3 regions. The study used the HTBI primer set for a first-round RT-PCR of the TCR CDR3. One entry per CDR3 protein results from TCRdb running MiXCR on the multiplex PCR reads. Altogether hundreds of thousands of distinct CDR3 sequences are present, approximately 15% being singletons, with the ten largest covering about 4.5%. V lost 10 bases and J 0 bases, leaving 13 bases between the germline ends. The germline CDR1 and CDR2 sequences are MNHNS and SASEGT. This CDR3 spans 13 amino acids.

This TCR was recovered from a woman aged 35 to 49 with Graves' ophthalmopathy. Sequenced sample: blood. The chain links TRBV6-1 to TRBJ2-7; the D is unclear. The CDR3 DNA reads TGTGCCACCTACATACGTGACTCCTACGAGCAGTACTTC. Residues: CATYIRDSYEQYF.